One T cell receptor (beta chain) is described in this entry. Antigen specificity is unknown. This specimen comes from a study of T cell responses to AZD1222 COVID-19 vaccine. Data came from immunoSEQ multiplex PCR; TCRdb stores just in-frame clones and leaves some out. Of around 140,000 clones listed, more than 85% are singletons. Germline V gene data show CDR1 as SGHRS and CDR2 as YFSETQ. V gave up 3 bases and J gave up 3 bases; unmatched junction bases: 8. This CDR3 has 16 residues. Study observations and caveats: Within unmutated variant regions lay the reported targets of nearly half of spike-specific TCRs. Vaccine-related CD4 TCRs covered spike, predominating at 160-218 and 743-854. Mostly white British, mostly female donors; authors suggested clonal diversity may be underestimated. Receipt of two AZD1222 doses was followed by a rise in Spike-specific TCR breadth and depth.

The chain is built from TRBV5-1 and TRBJ2-2, with 7 positions matching TRBD2. This sample comprised peripheral blood, obtained after recovery from COVID-19. The receptor was isolated from an adult who had recovered from COVID-19. In DNA, the CDR3 is TGCGCCAGCAGCTACCCAGGGAGGGTGGACACCGGGGAGCTGTTTTTT. It yields the protein CASSYPGRVDTGELFF.